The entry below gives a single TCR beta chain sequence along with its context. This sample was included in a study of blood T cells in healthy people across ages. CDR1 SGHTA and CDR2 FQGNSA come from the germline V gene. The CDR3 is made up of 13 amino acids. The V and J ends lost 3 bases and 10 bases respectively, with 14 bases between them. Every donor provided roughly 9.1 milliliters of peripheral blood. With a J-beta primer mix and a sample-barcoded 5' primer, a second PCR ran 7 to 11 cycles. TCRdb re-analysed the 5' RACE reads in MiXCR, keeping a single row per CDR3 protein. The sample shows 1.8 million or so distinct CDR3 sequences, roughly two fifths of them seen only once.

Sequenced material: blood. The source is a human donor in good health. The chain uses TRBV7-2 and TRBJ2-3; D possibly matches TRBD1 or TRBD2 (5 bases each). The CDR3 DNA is TGTGCCAGCAGCTTGCTCGGGGCGCGATCGCAGTATTTT. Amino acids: CASSLLGARSQYF.